At least ten counts were recorded for the clone carrying this T cell receptor beta chain. Antigen unknown. CDR1 SGHTA and CDR2 FQGTGA come from the germline V gene. V was trimmed by 3 bases and J by 3 bases, leaving 11 bases between them. This CDR3 contains 14 residues. Investigators profiled TCR beta VDJ and CDR3 from genomic DNA template. TCRdb processed the reads anew with MiXCR; each CDR3 protein has one entry. This sample carries hundreds of thousands of distinct CDR3 sequences, 55% to 75% of them seen once, and the ten largest clones take 3% to 4.5%. This specimen comes from a study of CD8+CD57+ T cells in acquired aplastic anemia. Broader study findings: Controls did not differ significantly from patients in CD8+ Simpson's diversity. Patients and controls were found to share 25 to 30 CD8+ CDR3 sequences.

The specimen sequenced was sorted CD4+, CD8+, or CD8+CD57+ T cells (not recorded which) from PBMCs. The TCR sequence derives from a human donor in good health, serving as a control. The genes are TRBV7-3 and TRBJ2-5; D uncertain. CDR3 protein: CASSLNGLEETQYF. The DNA of the CDR3 is TGTGCCAGCAGCTTGAACGGGCTGGAAGAGACCCAGTACTTC.